The 20 T cell receptor beta chains reported below all come from one sample, sequenced in a study of immune heterogeneity within non-small cell lung tumors. Template material for each sample was 550 to 700 ng of bulk tumor genomic DNA. Surgical sampling yielded several biopsies per primary tumor (spaced far apart). The study enrolled patients with untreated, newly diagnosed non-small cell lung cancer who underwent curative surgery. Using 32 V and 13 J primers, multiplex PCR amplified TCR beta CDR3. Each CDR3 protein is one row after TCRdb ran MiXCR on the multiplex PCR reads. The profile shows some 14,000 distinct CDR3 sequences, about 30% of them singletons. The sequencing sample was made of lung tumor tissue. The receptors come from a man aged 40-49 years with non-small cell lung cancer.

This clonotype was detected only once. Just one base apart from a much larger clone, this may be a read error. The chain carries TRBV3-1 and TRBJ2-2; 9 nucleotides line up with TRBD2. Germline CDR1 reads LGHDT; CDR2 reads YNNKEL (reference sequence). The CDR3 sequence is 16 residues long. The CDR3 sequence is CASSQGAGGKTGELSF. DNA of the CDR3: TGTGCCAGCAGCCAAGGAGCGGGAGGAAAAACCGGGGAGCTGTCTTTT.

There are many counts of this clonotype. The chain employs TRBV6-1 and TRBJ2-1; TRBD2 aligns across 9 bases. The trim removed 2 bases at V and 1 base at J, leaving 6 bases unmatched. The CDR3 is made up of 17 amino acids. Looked up from germline, CDR1 is MNHNS and CDR2 is SASEGT. DNA for the CDR3: TGTGCCAGCAGTGAAATGGCGGGAGGGTTGTCCTACAATGAGCAGTTCTTC. Amino acid sequence: CASSEMAGGLSYNEQFF.

About this clonotype: At one end, the junction sequence differs from germline, possibly due to a read error. This sequence joins TRBV11-3 and TRBJ2-5; TRBD1 agrees at 9 bases. Germline V gene data show CDR1 as SGHNT and CDR2 as YENEEA. There are 18 residues in the CDR3. CDR3 coding DNA: TGTGCCAGCAGCTTAGGTCAGATGGGACAGGGCTTTCAAGATACCCAGTACTTC. Translating gives CASSLGQMGQGFQDTQYF.

This clonotype counts as medium-sized. The V and J genes are TRBV18 and TRBJ2-7; D may be TRBD1 (6 bases). The CDR3 is 14 residues long. The V gene's germline CDR1 is KGHSH and CDR2 LQKENI. V was pared by 3 bases and J by 0 bases, with 9 bases between. As DNA, the CDR3 is TGTGCCAGCTCACCCGGGACAAGCTCCTACGAGCAGTACTTC. Translating gives CASSPGTSSYEQYF.

By share, this clonotype ranks as medium-sized (0.01 to 0.1%). The chain joins TRBV2 to TRBJ1-6; D uncertain. Looked up from germline, CDR1 is SNHLY and CDR2 is FYNNEI. Between the trimmed V and J ends, which lost 3 bases and 12 bases, there was a span of 3 bases. The CDR3 covers 10 residues. In DNA form, the CDR3 reads TGTGCCAGCAGTGACGGACCCCTCCACTTT. As protein: CASSDGPLHF.

The gene calls are TRBV6-5 and TRBJ2-1, with a weak D call TRBD2 (5 bases). Germline assignment: CDR1 MNHEY and CDR2 SVGAGI. V gave up 0 bases and J gave up 8 bases, with 11 bases separating them. The length of the CDR3 is 14 residues. CDR3 residues: CASSYSTTNHEQFF. In DNA form, the CDR3 reads TGTGCCAGCAGTTACTCGACTACGAACCATGAGCAGTTCTTC.

As DNA, the CDR3 is TGTGCCAGCAGCTTCCCAGCGGGAGCTGAGCAGTTCTTC. This codes for CASSFPAGAEQFF. The V gene is TRBV11-3, the J gene TRBJ2-1; TRBD2 agrees at 8 bases. Trimming took 3 bases from V and 9 from J; bases not matched to a gene: 4. CDR3 size: 13 residues. Germline-derived CDR1 and CDR2 are SGHNT and YENEEA.

This clonotype was observed many times. The chain uses TRBV6-4 and TRBJ2-7, with 7 bases aligning to TRBD1. The CDR3 has 14 residues. Looked up from germline, CDR1 is MRHNA and CDR2 is SNTAGT. The V gene end was trimmed by 8 bases and the J gene end by 2 bases; junction bases not matched to a gene: 9. CDR3 amino acids: CASDPRQGTYEQYF. The DNA of the CDR3 is TGTGCCAGCGACCCAAGACAGGGAACCTACGAGCAGTACTTC.

With regard to this clonotype: Just one base apart from a much larger clone, this may be a read error. The chain recombines TRBV3-1 with TRBJ1-3, with TRBD1 matching over 9 bases. The length of the CDR3 is 14 residues. Germline values: CDR1 LGHDT, CDR2 YNNKEL (reference sequence). Trimming took 8 bases from V and 3 from J; bases not matched to a gene: 5. This chain's CDR3 is CASARQGGGNTIYF. Here the CDR3 DNA reads TGTGCCAGCGCTCGACAGGGGGGTGGAAACACCATATATTTT.

The sample holds many counts of this clonotype. The V gene is TRBV4-1, the J gene TRBJ1-2; no clear D. The V gene's germline CDR1 is MGHRA and CDR2 YSYEKL. This CDR3 has 16 residues. Trimming removed 0 bases at V and 0 bases at J, with 11 bases between. CDR3 protein: CASSQDQRIANYGYTF. DNA for the CDR3: TGCGCCAGCAGCCAAGATCAAAGGATAGCTAACTATGGCTACACCTTC.

This clonotype was seen more than once but under ten times. This chain joins TRBV9 and TRBJ1-6; D uncertain. V shed 3 bases and J shed 7 bases, with 11 bases lying between them. Germline V lookup: CDR1 SGDLS, CDR2 YYNGEE. The length of the CDR3 is 14 residues. CDR3 coding DNA: TGTGCCAGCAGCGCAGGACCGAGCAATTCACCCCTCCACTTT. The encoded protein is CASSAGPSNSPLHF.

In its sample, this clonotype is medium-sized. The V call is TRBV6-1, the J call TRBJ2-7, with TRBD1 identical over 7 bases. This CDR3 spans 14 amino acids. CDR1 and CDR2 from the germline V gene are MNHNS and SASEGT. J gave up 0 bases and V 6 bases, and 5 bases lay outside the gene matches. The DNA of the CDR3 is TGTGCCAGCAGCGATGGGACAGCCTCCTACGAGCAGTACTTC. This codes for CASSDGTASYEQYF.

The chain employs TRBV2 and TRBJ2-5; no reliable D call. CDR1 and CDR2 from the germline V gene are SNHLY and FYNNEI. This CDR3 is built from 15 residues. V dropped 3 bases and J dropped 5 bases, with 16 bases sitting between them. The CDR3 loop reads CASSDPPATYETQYF. As DNA, the CDR3 is TGTGCCAGCAGTGACCCCCCTGCCACATATGAGACCCAGTACTTC.

Relative to its sample, this clonotype is medium-sized (0.01 to 0.1%). This sequence joins TRBV6-2 or TRBV6-3 and TRBJ1-1; D unclear. The CDR3 contains 15 residues. From germline, CDR1 is MNHEY and CDR2 SVGEGT. V was pared by 5 bases and J by 1 base, with 14 bases between. CDR3 nucleotides: TGTGCCAGCAGTGACAACCGGAACTCGAACACTGAAGCTTTCTTT. Translation: CASSDNRNSNTEAFF.

The rearrangement uses TRBV25-1 and TRBJ1-4; D unclear. CDR1 MGHDK and CDR2 SYGVNS come from the germline V gene. The length of the CDR3 is 13 residues. The V end was cut by 6 bases, the J end by 7 bases, with 12 bases between. This CDR3 is CASSTPGREKLFF. The CDR3 nucleotides are TGTGCCAGCAGCACCCCAGGACGTGAAAAACTGTTTTTT.

This clonotype was seen ten or more times. The chain recombines TRBV6-1 with TRBJ1-1; no clear D gene. The germline CDR1 and CDR2 sequences are MNHNS and SASEGT. There are 11 residues in the CDR3. V was clipped by 6 bases and J by 2 bases, with 4 bases between them. The CDR3, as DNA: TGTGCCAGCAGACGAAACACTGAAGCTTTCTTT. This gives the protein CASRRNTEAFF.

This clonotype has at least ten counts. The chain joins TRBV3-1 to TRBJ2-7, with TRBD2 matching 10 bases. The germline CDR1 and CDR2 sequences are LGHDT and YNNKEL (reference sequence). The CDR3 runs to 15 residues. V dropped 1 base and J dropped 5; count of bases not matched to a gene: 5. The CDR3 spells CASSQAASGRNEQYF. The DNA for the CDR3 is TGTGCCAGCAGCCAAGCGGCTAGCGGGAGAAACGAGCAGTACTTC.

Of note for this clonotype: A much larger clone is a single base away; this may be a read error. This sequence joins TRBV24-1 and TRBJ2-3; TRBD2 might be the D (5 bases). CDR1 and CDR2 from the germline V gene are KGHDR and SFDVKD. The CDR3 extends over 14 amino acids. The CDR3 protein is CATSEGSREDTRYF. The CDR3 nucleotides read TGTGCCACCAGTGAGGGGTCGAGGGAAGATACGCGGTATTTT.

This clonotype was picked up a small number of times. The chain combines TRBV11-2 with TRBJ2-4; 9 bases agree with TRBD1. CDR1 is SGHAT, CDR2 FQNNGV, per germline. Germline trimming cut 6 bases from V and 6 bases from J; bases unmatched to any gene: 9. There are 15 residues in the CDR3. The DNA for the CDR3 is TGTGCCAGCAGTCCACCGGGACAGGGTCGAAACATTCAGTACTTC. It codes for CASSPPGQGRNIQYF.

As to this clonotype: Since a much larger clone is just one base distant, this may be a read error. V gene TRBV20-1 combines with J gene TRBJ2-7, with 7 bases fitting TRBD1. Looked up from germline, CDR1 is DFQATT and CDR2 is SNEGSKA (reference sequence). This CDR3 is built from 13 residues. The V and J ends lost 5 bases and 2 bases, in that order; junction bases with no gene match: 6. The CDR3 DNA reads TGCAGTGCTGCCCGGGACAGTGCCTACGAGCAGTACTTC. It specifies CSAARDSAYEQYF.